This T cell receptor (beta chain) was captured in a study of esophageal squamous cell carcinoma under preoperative chemotherapy. Stated time point: before preoperative PTX-NDP chemotherapy. Paclitaxel-nedaplatin chemotherapy was given to patients ahead of their surgery. To note about this clonotype: The antigen is not known. One end of the junction is discordant with germline, which a read error may explain.

Overall study results and limits: Paclitaxel-nedaplatin therapy caused immediate, substantial clonotype frequency changes. Post-treatment tumor-infiltrating lymphocytes appeared partly derived from peripheral T cells migrating into the tumor. Chemotherapy was followed by significantly higher TCR diversity in peripheral T cells only, not tumor-infiltrating lymphocytes.

CDR1 and CDR2 (germline): SEHNR, FQNEAQ (reference sequence). This CDR3 spans 17 amino acids. TCRdb re-called the PCR reads with MiXCR, one entry per CDR3 protein. The sample lists tens of thousands of distinct CDR3 sequences, roughly 52% occurring once. Sampling was conducted from a patient given preoperative chemotherapy. This TCR was recovered from a human donor with esophageal squamous cell carcinoma. The donor label of this sample is uncertain. The genes are TRBV7-9 and TRBJ2-2; possible D gene TRBD1, 5 bases. The CDR3 loop reads CASSQSRQTANTEELYF. The CDR3 nucleotides read TGTGCCAGCAGTCAAAGTCGCCAGACAGCGAACACAGAGGAGCTGTATTTT.